One and the same sample provided the 14 T cell receptor beta chains below, sequenced in a study of regulatory T cells in long-lasting Graves disease. The time point denotes: newly diagnosed GD, antithyroid drugs for less than 3 months. RNA isolated from PBMCs was used to make the TCR library. Arm-PCR of CDR3 regions with iRepertoire HTBI primers generated TCR beta libraries. TCRdb passed the multiplex PCR reads through MiXCR, listing each CDR3 protein once. This sample has roughly 610,000 distinct CDR3 sequences, with about 16% found just once. This sample also belongs to another study, concerning T cells in Graves' hyperthyroidism and ophthalmopathy.

The sample was peripheral blood mononuclear cells (PBMCs), taken at new diagnosis, from a patient treated with antithyroid drugs. Receptors originate from a man aged 18-30 years with Graves disease.

This clonotype was picked up a small number of times. CDR3 nucleotides: TGCGCCAGCAGCCCCCGGCTAGCGGAAAACACCGGGGAGCTGTTTTTT. This encodes CASSPRLAENTGELFF. This chain links TRBV5-1 with TRBJ2-2, with 7 bases identical to TRBD2. The V gene's germline CDR1 is SGHRS and CDR2 YFSETQ. The CDR3 has 16 residues. V trimming: 4 bases; J trimming: 2 bases; junction bases outside the gene matches: 8.

There are many counts of this clonotype. V and J are TRBV10-3 and TRBJ1-1; D remains ambiguous. Trimming cost V 6 bases and J 4 bases, with 15 bases left between them. The CDR3 is 14 amino acids. Germline CDR1 reads ENHRY; CDR2 reads SYGVKD. The CDR3: CAISPDIIRTEAFF. CDR3 sequence (DNA): TGTGCCATCAGCCCTGACATCATCCGCACTGAAGCTTTCTTT.

V gene TRBV6-2 or TRBV6-3 combines with J gene TRBJ2-1; 10 bases fit TRBD1. The CDR3 consists of 21 residues. CDR1 and CDR2 (germline): MNHEY, SVGEGT. The ends lost 1 base at V and 0 bases at J; junction bases unmatched: 15. The CDR3 loop is CASSYFGSGTGVLYSYNEQFF. DNA for the CDR3: TGTGCCAGCAGTTACTTTGGGAGCGGGACAGGGGTATTGTACTCCTACAATGAGCAGTTCTTC.

This rearrangement joins TRBV19 to TRBJ2-7; D call uncertain. Germline V CDR1 and CDR2: LNHDA, SQIVND (reference sequence). V was cut by 5 bases and J by 2 bases, with 10 bases left in between. CDR3 length: 13 amino acids. The CDR3 reads CASSPTLTYEQYF. The CDR3 region has the DNA TGTGCCAGTAGTCCTACTTTAACCTACGAGCAGTACTTC.

This clonotype was seen more than once but under ten times. The chain recombines TRBV6-5 with TRBJ2-2, with a weak D call TRBD2 (5 bases). With 0 bases removed from V and 2 bases from J, the gap between germline ends came to 10 bases. CDR3 length equals 16 residues. Germline V CDR1 and CDR2: MNHEY, SVGAGI. CDR3 region: CASSYSILANTGELFF. The DNA of the CDR3 is TGTGCCAGCAGTTACTCGATCCTAGCCAACACCGGGGAGCTGTTTTTT.

In its sample, this clonotype was seen many times. The chain's CDR3 is CASRGTGTGSSYEQYF. Written as DNA, the CDR3 is TGTGCCAGCAGGGGTACTGGGACAGGGAGCTCCTACGAGCAGTACTTC. This rearrangement joins TRBV6-1 to TRBJ2-7; 9 bases map to TRBD1. The CDR3 has 16 amino acids. The germline CDR1 and CDR2 sequences are MNHNS and SASEGT. V lost 6 bases to trimming and J lost 0 bases; unmatched junction nucleotides: 9.

This clonotype was counted many times. This chain links TRBV18 with TRBJ2-3; 9 bases match TRBD1. With 5 bases clipped from V and 2 bases from J, the junction kept 5 bases outside the gene matches. The CDR3 is 15 residues long. CDR1 is KGHSH and CDR2 is LQKENI in the germline V gene. The CDR3 DNA is TGTGCCAGCTCAGGCCGGGACAGGGACACAGATACGCAGTATTTT. Residues: CASSGRDRDTDTQYF.

The chain has TRBV27 and TRBJ1-1; 7 positions match TRBD1. This CDR3 has 18 residues. Unmatched junction bases numbered 13, after V lost 2 bases and J lost 1 base. CDR1 MNHEY and CDR2 SMNVEV come from the germline V gene (reference sequence). This CDR3 reads CASSLTDRAQEKNTEAFF. For the CDR3, the DNA is TGTGCCAGCAGTTTAACAGACAGGGCCCAAGAAAAGAACACTGAAGCTTTCTTT.

This clonotype was seen ten or more times. The chain is built from TRBV9 and TRBJ2-1, with TRBD2 as a possible D gene (6 bases). The V end lost 3 bases, the J end lost 3 bases, and 16 bases lay between the germline ends. The length of the CDR3 is 16 residues. Germline V gene sequence: CDR1 SGDLS, CDR2 YYNGEE. CDR3 bases: TGTGCCAGCAGCGCCCTGCAGCTAGCGAACTACAATGAGCAGTTCTTC. Translated, it gives CASSALQLANYNEQFF.

This chain connects TRBV6-2 or TRBV6-3 to TRBJ2-3, with TRBD1 matching 10 bases. V was clipped by 8 bases and J by 4 bases; unmatched bases: 3. The CDR3 contains 13 residues. Germline V gene lookup returns CDR1 MNHEY and CDR2 SVGEGT. CDR3 nucleotide sequence: TGTGCCAGCGGGACAGGGGAAGCAGATACGCAGTATTTT. It is translated as CASGTGEADTQYF.

This clonotype came up many times. The gene calls are TRBV7-8 and TRBJ2-7, with 10 nucleotides matching TRBD2. The CDR3 runs to 13 residues. Trimming cost V 6 bases and J 6 bases; bases outside gene matches: 5. CDR1 is SGHVS and CDR2 is FQNEAQ in the germline V gene. CDR3 in amino acids: CASSPGTSAEQYF. CDR3 DNA sequence: TGTGCCAGCAGTCCCGGGACTAGCGCCGAGCAGTACTTC. The whole variable domain, remainder taken from reference TRBV7-8 and TRBJ2-7, is GAGVSQSPRYKVAKRGQDVALRCDPISGHVSLFWYQQALGQGPEFLTYFQNEAQLDKSGLPSDRFFAERPEGSVSTLKIQRTQQEDSAVYLCASSPGTSAEQYFGPGTRLTVT.

The chain carries TRBV7-3 and TRBJ2-7; 8 nucleotides align to TRBD2. CDR1 is SGHTA, CDR2 FQGTGA, per germline. This CDR3 has 15 amino acids. V shed 6 bases, J shed 2 bases, and the junction held 9 bases outside the gene matches. CDR3 DNA: TGTGCCAGCAGTTTTGGGACTAGAAAGACCTACGAGCAGTACTTC. As protein: CASSFGTRKTYEQYF.

This clonotype was detected ten times or more. The chain employs TRBV30 and TRBJ1-2; D uncertain. Trimming stripped 4 bases from V and 8 bases from J, with 17 bases between. Germline assignment: CDR1 GTSNPN and CDR2 SVGIG (reference sequence). The CDR3 sequence is 13 residues long. CDR3 region: CAWIMSGGAGYTF. CDR3 nucleotide sequence: TGTGCCTGGATTATGTCGGGTGGTGCGGGCTACACCTTC.

This chain links TRBV6-1 with TRBJ2-6, with D possibly TRBD1 on 6 matching bases. CDR1 is MNHNS, CDR2 SASEGT, per germline. The CDR3 has 14 amino acids. V dropped 6 bases and J dropped 2 bases, with 8 bases sitting between them. CDR3 sequence: CASSEGAGANVLTF. The CDR3 DNA reads TGTGCCAGCAGCGAGGGGGCTGGGGCCAACGTCCTGACTTTC.